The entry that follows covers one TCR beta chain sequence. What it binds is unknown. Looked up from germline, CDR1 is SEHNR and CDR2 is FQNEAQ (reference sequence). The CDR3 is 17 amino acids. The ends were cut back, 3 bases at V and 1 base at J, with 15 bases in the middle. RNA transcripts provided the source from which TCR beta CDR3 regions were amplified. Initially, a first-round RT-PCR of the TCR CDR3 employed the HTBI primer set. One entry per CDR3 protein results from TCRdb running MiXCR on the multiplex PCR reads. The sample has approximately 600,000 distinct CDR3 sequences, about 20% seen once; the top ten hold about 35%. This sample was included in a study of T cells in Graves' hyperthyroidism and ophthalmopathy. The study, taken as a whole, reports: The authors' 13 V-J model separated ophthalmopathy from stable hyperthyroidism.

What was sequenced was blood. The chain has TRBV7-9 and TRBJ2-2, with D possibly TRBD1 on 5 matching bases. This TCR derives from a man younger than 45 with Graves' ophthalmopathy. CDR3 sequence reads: CASSLTATAGNTGELFF. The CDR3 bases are TGTGCCAGCAGCTTGACCGCGACAGCCGGGAACACCGGGGAGCTGTTTTTT.